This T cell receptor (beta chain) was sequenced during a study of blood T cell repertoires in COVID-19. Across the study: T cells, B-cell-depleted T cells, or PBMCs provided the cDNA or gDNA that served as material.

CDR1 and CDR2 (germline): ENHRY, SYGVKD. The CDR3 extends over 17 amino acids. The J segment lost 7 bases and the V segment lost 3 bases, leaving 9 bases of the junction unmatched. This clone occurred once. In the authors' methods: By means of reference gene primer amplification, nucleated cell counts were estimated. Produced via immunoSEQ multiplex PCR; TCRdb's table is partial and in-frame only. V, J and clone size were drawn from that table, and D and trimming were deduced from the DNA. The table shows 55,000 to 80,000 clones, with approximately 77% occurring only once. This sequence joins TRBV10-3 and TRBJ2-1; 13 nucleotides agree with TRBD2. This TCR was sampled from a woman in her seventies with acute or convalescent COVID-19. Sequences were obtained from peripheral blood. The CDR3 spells CAISDWTSGSLRNEQFF. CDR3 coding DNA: TGTGCCATCAGTGATTGGACTAGCGGGAGTTTACGAAATGAGCAGTTCTTC.